One sample yielded the 24 T cell receptor beta chains listed below, sequenced in a study of blood T cells in healthy people across ages. Then a second PCR, running about 6 to 12 cycles, was carried out with a sample-barcoded 5' primer and a J-beta primer mix. One entry per CDR3 protein results from TCRdb running MiXCR on the 5' RACE reads. The table has about 1.4 million distinct CDR3 sequences, roughly 59% seen once; the top ten hold 6.7%. Sequencing input: blood. Receptors originate from a man younger than 35 in good health.

The J gene is TRBJ1-2, the V gene TRBV6-2 or TRBV6-3; D possibly corresponds to TRBD1 (6 bases). Germline CDR1 MNHEY, CDR2 SVGEGT. The ends were cut back, 6 bases at V and 5 bases at J, with 16 bases in the middle. There are 14 residues in the CDR3. The CDR3, as DNA: TGTGCCAGCAGGGACCAGACAGGCTTATATGGCTACACCTTC. Protein product: CASRDQTGLYGYTF.

This clonotype has only a few counts. The junction departs from germline at one end; a sequencing error may be responsible. The chain combines TRBV6-1 with TRBJ2-7; TRBD1 is a possible D gene (6 bases). This CDR3 contains 14 residues. The germline gives CDR1 MNHNS, CDR2 SASEGT. The CDR3 DNA is TGCGCCAGCAGCGAACAGGGCGGATCCTACGAGCAGTACTTC. Translation: CASSEQGGSYEQYF.

V usage is TRBV7-9 and J usage is TRBJ2-1, with D perhaps TRBD2 (6 bases). Trimming left V 11 bases short and J 6 bases short, with 11 bases between. CDR1 and CDR2 (germline): SEHNR, FQNEAQ (reference sequence). CDR3 length: 11 residues. DNA for the CDR3: TGTGCCTTACCGGAGGGCAATGAGCAGTTCTTC. This translates into CALPEGNEQFF.

The rearrangement uses TRBV29-1 and TRBJ2-2; TRBD1 agrees at 7 bases. This CDR3 has 12 residues. With 4 bases clipped from V and 7 bases from J, the junction kept 3 bases outside the gene matches. CDR1 is SQVTM, CDR2 ANQGSEA, per germline. This CDR3 reads CSVGQGLGELFF. The DNA for the CDR3 is TGCAGCGTTGGACAGGGCCTCGGGGAGCTGTTTTTT.

The gene calls are TRBV4-1 and TRBJ1-2; 7 nucleotides match TRBD1. V was clipped by 2 bases and J by 5 bases; unmatched bases: 2. The V gene's germline CDR1 is MGHRA and CDR2 YSYEKL. The CDR3 loop spans 13 amino acids. This chain's CDR3 is CASSQSGGYGYTF. CDR3 in DNA: TGCGCCAGCAGCCAATCAGGGGGGTATGGCTACACCTTC.

This rearrangement joins TRBV4-1 to TRBJ1-2; tentative D call: TRBD1 (5 bases). This CDR3 is built from 14 residues. Per germline, CDR1 MGHRA and CDR2 YSYEKL. V lost 2 bases to trimming and J lost 8 bases, with 15 bases between them. The CDR3 here is CASSQLMTVSGYTF. The CDR3 bases are TGCGCCAGCAGCCAACTAATGACAGTGAGCGGCTACACCTTC.

The J gene is TRBJ2-4, the V gene TRBV20-1; 10 bases match TRBD1. The J call is doubtful: the DNA matches TRBJ2-7 better. This CDR3 contains 15 residues. The germline gives CDR1 DFQATT, CDR2 SNEGSKA (reference sequence). The DNA of the CDR3 is TGCAGTGCTAGGCCGGGACAGGGGTTGGCCTACGAGCAGTACTTC. This encodes CSARPGQGLAYEQYF.

This clonotype was detected a few times. The V and J genes are TRBV29-1 and TRBJ1-2, with a tentative D call TRBD1 (6 bases). The CDR3 is made up of 12 amino acids. Germline-derived CDR1 and CDR2 are SQVTM and ANQGSEA. V was trimmed by 2 bases and J by 7 bases, leaving 11 bases between them. CDR3 nucleotide sequence: TGCAGCGTTGAACAGGGGAGCGCTGGCTACACCTTC. Translating gives CSVEQGSAGYTF.

CDR3 protein: CASSPQGPAGNNQPQHF. In DNA form, the CDR3 reads TGTGCCAGCAGCCCCCAAGGGCCAGCAGGGAACAATCAGCCCCAGCATTTT. This rearrangement joins TRBV21-1 to TRBJ1-5. TRBV21-1 is noted as a pseudogene. This CDR3 spans 17 amino acids.

This chain's CDR3 is CASSNPREAEQYF. Written as DNA, the CDR3 is TGTGCCAGCAGCAACCCCCGGGAGGCCGAGCAGTACTTC. The chain employs TRBV7-9 and TRBJ2-7; 7 bases align to TRBD2. CDR1 and CDR2 (germline): SEHNR, FQNEAQ (reference sequence). The CDR3 loop spans 13 amino acids. The V gene end was trimmed by 5 bases and the J gene end by 6 bases; junction bases not matched to a gene: 7.

The sample holds a few counts of this clonotype. The chain recombines TRBV4-1 with TRBJ2-1; TRBD1 matches at 7 bases. The CDR3 has 15 residues. Germline V gene data show CDR1 as MGHRA and CDR2 as YSYEKL. Trimming took 0 bases from V and 8 from J; bases not matched to a gene: 7. The CDR3 is CASSQDPQGIDEQFF. Here the CDR3 DNA reads TGCGCCAGCAGCCAAGATCCACAGGGGATCGATGAGCAGTTCTTC.

J is TRBJ2-7 and V is TRBV9, with 11 bases aligning to TRBD1. The V gene's germline CDR1 is SGDLS and CDR2 YYNGEE. The CDR3 contains 21 residues. Unmatched junction bases numbered 24, after V lost 0 bases and J lost 7 bases. In DNA, the CDR3 is TGTGCCAGCAGCGTAGGGCGTAATTCTGGTATGGGGACAGGGGGTGTTAATGAGCAGTACTTC. This gives the protein CASSVGRNSGMGTGGVNEQYF.

The chain has TRBV29-1 and TRBJ2-6, with D perhaps matching TRBD2 (6 bases). Germline CDR1 reads SQVTM; CDR2 reads ANQGSEA. There are 12 residues in the CDR3. Trimming removed 3 bases at V and 8 bases at J, with 8 bases between. CDR3 sequence: CSVDGGTNVLTF. CDR3 DNA: TGCAGCGTTGACGGGGGTACCAACGTCCTGACTTTC.

The chain links TRBV27 to TRBJ1-2; maybe TRBD1 (5 bases). V was pared by 6 bases and J by 3 bases, with 17 bases between. Germline-derived CDR1 and CDR2 are MNHEY and SMNVEV (reference sequence). The CDR3 runs 15 residues. Here the CDR3 reads CASSLLTGPDYGYTF. CDR3 DNA: TGTGCCAGCAGCCTTTTAACAGGTCCCGACTATGGCTACACCTTC.

J is TRBJ2-1 and V is TRBV20-1; 8 positions agree with TRBD2. In germline, CDR1 is DFQATT, CDR2 SNEGSKA (reference sequence). The CDR3 covers 19 residues. Trimming removed 2 bases from V and 9 bases from J; junction bases left unmatched: 24. DNA of the CDR3: TGCAGTGCTAGACAAACTCACGGACAGCAGACTAGCGCCCACAGTGAGCAGTTCTTC. Amino acid sequence: CSARQTHGQQTSAHSEQFF.

Only a few counts were recorded for this clonotype. The chain uses TRBV12-3 or TRBV12-4 and TRBJ2-3; 10 bases are a match to TRBD1. This CDR3 has 14 amino acids. V trimming: 6 bases; J trimming: 4 bases; junction bases outside the gene matches: 4. The CDR3 DNA reads as TGTGCCAGCAGGCGGACAGGGGGTGCAGATACGCAGTATTTT. Translated: CASRRTGGADTQYF.

CDR3 region: CASTLQGGLNEQYF. As DNA, the CDR3 is TGCGCCAGCACTTTACAGGGGGGATTGAACGAGCAGTACTTC. The V gene is TRBV4-1, the J gene TRBJ2-7; 8 bases line up with TRBD1. The CDR3 consists of 14 residues. Germline trimming cut 7 bases from V and 5 bases from J; bases unmatched to any gene: 10. CDR1 and CDR2 from the germline V gene are MGHRA and YSYEKL.

The chain joins TRBV4-1 to TRBJ2-4, with 10 bases identical to TRBD2. The DNA end favors TRBJ2-7, so the J call may be wrong. This CDR3 has 15 amino acids. Germline V lookup: CDR1 MGHRA, CDR2 YSYEKL. The chain's CDR3 is CASSQGSGRLYEQYF. The CDR3, as DNA: TGCGCCAGCAGCCAAGGTAGCGGGAGGCTCTACGAGCAGTACTTC.

V usage is TRBV29-1 and J usage is TRBJ2-3; D uncertain. The V end lost 4 bases, the J end lost 2 bases, and 13 bases lay between the germline ends. The germline V gene has CDR1 SQVTM and CDR2 ANQGSEA. There are 14 residues in the CDR3. DNA for the CDR3: TGCAGCGTTGTTTTTCCTGGCCTCACAGATACGCAGTATTTT. The encoded protein is CSVVFPGLTDTQYF.

Here the CDR3 reads CASSLVFSGQGDFFGANVLTF. In nucleotides, the CDR3 is TGTGCCAGCAGCTTAGTATTCAGTGGACAGGGGGATTTCTTTGGGGCCAACGTCCTGACTTTC. V usage is TRBV11-1 and J usage is TRBJ2-6; TRBD1 matches at 10 bases. J gave up 3 bases and V 1 base, and 15 bases lay outside the gene matches. Germline CDR1 and CDR2: SGHAT and FQDESV (reference sequence). This CDR3 contains 21 residues.

For this clonotype: One junction end disagrees with the germline gene, perhaps due to a read error. The chain carries TRBV6-1 and TRBJ2-5; 10 nucleotides match TRBD1. Germline-derived CDR1 and CDR2 are MNHNS and SASEGT. The CDR3 extends over 14 amino acids. CDR3 amino acids: CTSRARQGAETQYF. Here the CDR3 DNA reads TGTACCAGCAGAGCGCGACAGGGGGCTGAGACCCAGTACTTC.

The rearrangement links TRBV29-1 to TRBJ2-3; D is undetermined. The CDR3 is 11 amino acids. V was clipped by 2 bases and J by 5 bases, with 5 bases between them. Germline lookup yields CDR1 SQVTM and CDR2 ANQGSEA. CDR3 sequence: CSVEWGDTQYF. The CDR3 DNA reads TGCAGCGTTGAATGGGGAGATACGCAGTATTTT.

This CDR3 is CASSPTEQHDEQYF. The CDR3 region has the DNA TGCGCCAGCAGCCCGACCGAACAGCACGATGAGCAGTACTTC. V usage is TRBV4-1 and J usage is TRBJ2-7; no firm D call. This CDR3 spans 14 amino acids. Trimming shortened V by 4 bases and J by 7 bases, and 17 bases separated the two germline ends. Germline-derived CDR1 and CDR2 are MGHRA and YSYEKL.

The chain uses TRBV6-5 and TRBJ2-3; D is uncertain. Between the trimmed V and J ends, which lost 1 base and 0 bases, there was a span of 11 bases. The CDR3 is made up of 16 amino acids. Germline V gene lookup returns CDR1 MNHEY and CDR2 SVGAGI. The DNA of the CDR3 is TGTGCCAGCAGTTACTGGGCAGGAGCTAGCACAGATACGCAGTATTTT. Amino acid sequence: CASSYWAGASTDTQYF.